The 30 T cell receptor beta chains below all came from one sample that was sequenced in a study of blood T cell repertoires in COVID-19 (dated by TCRdb to between 2020 and 2021). The library was prepared using the immunoSEQ multiplex PCR assay. Held by TCRdb, this immuneACCESS table contains in-frame sequences only and omits some clones. Under half of the omission traces to an unresolved V gene where checked; the cause of the rest is unknown. Counted in this sample were approximately 140,000 clones; 70% to 80% of them appeared once. Jointly, the top ten make up 3% to 4.5% of the sample. Sequences were obtained from peripheral blood. Receptors originate from a man between 60 and 70 years old with acute or convalescent COVID-19.

This chain connects TRBV6-5 to TRBJ1-2; TRBD1 aligns across 12 bases. Trimming at V came to 6 bases and at J to 5 bases, leaving 7 bases not matched to a gene. CDR3 size: 15 residues. Per germline, CDR1 MNHEY and CDR2 SVGAGI. DNA of the CDR3: TGTGCCAGCAGGCCGGGACAGGGGGCCTGGTATGGCTACACCTTC. Its protein product is CASRPGQGAWYGYTF.

The rearrangement uses TRBV19 and TRBJ2-1, with 16 bases lining up with TRBD2. In germline, CDR1 is LNHDA, CDR2 SQIVND (reference sequence). The trim removed 5 bases at V and 10 bases at J, leaving 17 bases unmatched. The CDR3 totals 19 residues. The CDR3, as DNA: TGTGCCAGTAGTGCCGAAAGATCCGGGACTAGCGGGAGGGCTGCCGAGCAGTTCTTC. Translated: CASSAERSGTSGRAAEQFF.

DNA of the CDR3: TGTGCCAGCAGCTCTGGACCAGGGCCCCAAGAGACCCAGTACTTC. Its translation is CASSSGPGPQETQYF. This chain joins TRBV7-2 and TRBJ2-5; D is perhaps TRBD1 (5 bases). V lost 4 bases and J lost 1, with 13 bases in between. The CDR3 loop spans 15 amino acids. CDR1 and CDR2 (germline): SGHTA, FQGNSA. The full variable domain, its missing parts supplied by reference TRBV7-2 and TRBJ2-5, is GAGVSQSPSNKVTEKGKDVELRCDPISGHTALYWYRQSLGQGLEFLIYFQGNSAPDKSGLPSDRFSAERTGGSVSTLTIQRTQQEDSAVYLCASSSGPGPQETQYFGPGTRLLVL.

This rearrangement joins TRBV19 to TRBJ2-3; 7 positions agree with TRBD2. The J segment lost 4 bases and the V segment lost 3 bases, leaving 7 bases of the junction unmatched. The CDR3 consists of 15 residues. Germline loops: CDR1 LNHDA, CDR2 SQIVND (reference sequence). The CDR3 here is CASSMVGRESDTQYF. CDR3 in DNA: TGTGCCAGTAGTATGGTAGGGCGGGAGTCAGATACGCAGTATTTT.

The rearrangement links TRBV6-5 to TRBJ1-2, with D possibly being TRBD1 (6 bases). Germline V lookup: CDR1 MNHEY, CDR2 SVGAGI. The CDR3 is 12 residues long. Deletions cut 7 bases from V and 4 bases from J, with 10 bases between. The CDR3 DNA reads TGTGCCAGCACCGTGGACAGCTATGGCTACACCTTC. It specifies CASTVDSYGYTF.

V gene TRBV5-1 combines with J gene TRBJ1-6, with TRBD1 identical over 12 bases. Per the germline V gene, CDR1 is SGHRS and CDR2 is YFSETQ. This CDR3 region has 18 residues. The junction had 5 bases not matched to a gene; V was cut back by 4 bases and J by 0 bases. CDR3 amino acids: CASSKGQGASSYNSPLHF. The CDR3 DNA reads TGCGCCAGCAGCAAGGGACAGGGGGCGAGCTCCTATAATTCACCCCTCCACTTT.

The CDR3 loop reads CASSPWTGGEKLFF. The CDR3, as DNA: TGTGCCAGCAGTCCTTGGACAGGGGGTGAAAAACTGTTTTTT. This chain links TRBV6-5 with TRBJ1-4, with TRBD1 identical over 10 bases. V lost 5 bases and J lost 7; bases outside the gene matches: 4. Germline values: CDR1 MNHEY, CDR2 SVGAGI. The length of the CDR3 is 14 residues.

This chain uses TRBV19 with TRBJ1-4; 9 nucleotides align to TRBD1. Per germline, CDR1 LNHDA and CDR2 SQIVND (reference sequence). The CDR3 extends over 14 amino acids. J gave up 4 bases and V 6 bases, and 3 bases lay outside the gene matches. CDR3 coding DNA: TGTGCCAGTAGGCCGGGACAGGGTAATGAAAAACTGTTTTTT. As protein: CASRPGQGNEKLFF.

Only one count was recorded for this clone. One junction end disagrees with the germline gene, perhaps due to a read error. The chain carries TRBV12-3 or TRBV12-4 and TRBJ1-1; D gene ambiguous. The CDR3 covers 13 residues. The CDR3 region is CACSLLRNTEAFF. The CDR3 coding sequence is TGTGCCTGCAGTTTATTGAGGAACACTGAAGCTTTCTTT.

This chain joins TRBV28 and TRBJ1-2; maybe TRBD1 (6 bases). The CDR3 is 16 residues long. Trimming removed 6 bases at V and 4 bases at J, with 21 bases between. CDR1 and CDR2 from the germline V gene are MDHEN and SYDVKM. CDR3 loop: CASRGQGRKGGYGYTF. CDR3 in DNA: TGTGCCAGCAGGGGACAAGGTCGAAAAGGCGGCTATGGCTACACCTTC.

This clone has only a few counts. This chain joins TRBV19 and TRBJ2-2; 8 nucleotides line up with TRBD2. The CDR3 is made up of 14 amino acids. The V and J ends lost 6 bases and 2 bases, in that order; junction bases with no gene match: 2. Germline V gives CDR1 LNHDA, CDR2 SQIVND (reference sequence). CDR3: CASRGLENTGELFF. The CDR3 DNA reads TGTGCCAGTAGGGGACTAGAAAACACCGGGGAGCTGTTTTTT.

This chain connects TRBV27 to TRBJ1-6; no definite D call. The CDR3 runs to 14 residues. Germline V CDR1 and CDR2: MNHEY, SMNVEV (reference sequence). Trimming left V 4 bases short and J 5 bases short, with 9 bases between. CDR3 loop: CASSSTSDNSPLHF. CDR3 bases: TGTGCCAGCAGTTCCACCTCAGATAATTCACCCCTCCACTTT.

The gene calls are TRBV9 and TRBJ2-2; D is perhaps TRBD2 (5 bases). This CDR3 has 16 residues. Deletions cut 4 bases from V and 2 bases from J, with 15 bases between. Germline V CDR1 and CDR2: SGDLS, YYNGEE. DNA of the CDR3: TGTGCCAGCAGCTTATCCGGGAAAATAAACACCGGGGAGCTGTTTTTT. It yields the protein CASSLSGKINTGELFF. The variable domain in full, with the rest retrieved from reference TRBV9 and TRBJ2-2, is DSGVTQTPKHLITATGQRVTLRCSPRSGDLSVYWYQQSLDQGLQFLIQYYNGEERAKGNILERFSAQQFPDLHSELNLSSLELGDSALYFCASSLSGKINTGELFFGEGSRLTVL.

V usage is TRBV28 and J usage is TRBJ2-5, with TRBD1 matching over 7 bases. J lost 5 bases, V lost 6 bases, and 15 bases had no gene match. The CDR3 extends over 16 amino acids. Per germline, CDR1 MDHEN and CDR2 SYDVKM. Written as DNA, the CDR3 is TGTGCCAGCAGCCACGCCCGGACAGGTTGGGGGGAGACCCAGTACTTC. It is translated as CASSHARTGWGETQYF.

The chain uses TRBV6-4 and TRBJ1-2; D remains unclear. The CDR3 totals 15 residues. CDR1 and CDR2 (germline): MRHNA, SNTAGT. V was pared by 6 bases and J by 8 bases, with 22 bases between. In DNA, the CDR3 is TGTGCCAGCAGCCCTCCGCCCGCGGGGTCTCGCGGCTACACCTTC. It specifies CASSPPPAGSRGYTF.

The gene calls are TRBV10-3 and TRBJ1-5, with 8 bases that match TRBD1. From germline, CDR1 is ENHRY and CDR2 SYGVKD. J was trimmed by 3 bases and V by 10 bases; bases with no gene match: 11. The CDR3 is 15 amino acids. The CDR3 loop reads CATTDSGGHNQPQHF. CDR3 nucleotide sequence: TGTGCCACCACGGACTCAGGGGGCCACAATCAGCCCCAGCATTTT.

The genes are TRBV18 and TRBJ2-1; the match to TRBD2 covers 10 bases. Germline V gives CDR1 KGHSH, CDR2 LQKENI. J was trimmed by 5 bases and V by 2 bases; bases with no gene match: 6. The CDR3 loop spans 16 amino acids. This CDR3 reads CASSPKLAGPNNEQFF. The CDR3 DNA is TGTGCCAGCTCACCAAAACTAGCGGGACCTAACAATGAGCAGTTCTTC.

This sequence joins TRBV4-3 and TRBJ1-6; D gene uncertain. Germline V gene sequence: CDR1 LGHNA, CDR2 YSLEER. The CDR3 consists of 15 residues. V was clipped by 0 bases and J by 9 bases, with 12 bases between them. The CDR3 nucleotides are TGCGCCAGCAGCCAAGATTTAGGGAGCGGTTCACCCCTCCACTTT. Its protein product is CASSQDLGSGSPLHF.

About this clone: At the DNA level, this CDR3 is encoded by other sequences in the same sample as well. This sequence joins TRBV30 and TRBJ1-4; maybe TRBD1 (5 bases). The V gene's germline CDR1 is GTSNPN and CDR2 SVGIG (reference sequence). V lost 0 bases and J 4 bases, leaving 9 bases between the germline ends. CDR3 length equals 14 residues. CDR3 nucleotides: TGTGCCTGGAGTGTTTCCAGGGTTAATGAAAAACTGTTTTTT. It yields the protein CAWSVSRVNEKLFF. The whole variable domain, filled in from reference TRBV30 and TRBJ1-4, reads SQTIHQWPATLVQPVGSPLSLECTVEGTSNPNLYWYRQAAGRGLQLLFYSVGIGQISSEVPQNLSASRPQDRQFILSSKKLLLSDSGFYLCAWSVSRVNEKLFFGSGTQLSVL.

This clone was found a few times. The chain recombines TRBV18 with TRBJ1-6; D might be TRBD1 (5 bases). Germline V lookup: CDR1 KGHSH, CDR2 LQKENI. This CDR3 contains 15 residues. Trimming took off 1 base at V and 9 bases at J, with 13 bases between the two ends. The CDR3 loop reads CASSPQRERGSPLHF. CDR3 sequence (DNA): TGTGCCAGCTCACCACAAAGGGAAAGGGGTTCACCCCTCCACTTT. The full variable domain, with the rest looked up from reference TRBV18 and TRBJ1-6, is NAGVMQNPRHLVRRRGQEARLRCSPMKGHSHVYWYRQLPEEGLKFMVYLQKENIIDESGMPKERFSAEFPKEGPSILRIQQVVRGDSAAYFCASSPQRERGSPLHFGNGTRLTVT.

The chain combines TRBV19 with TRBJ1-2; 7 bases fit TRBD1. This CDR3 is built from 15 residues. Looked up from germline, CDR1 is LNHDA and CDR2 is SQIVND (reference sequence). With V trimmed by 6 bases and J by 5 bases, 12 bases remained unmatched. The CDR3 DNA follows: TGTGCCAGTAGCCCCTCGACAGGGTTTGGGTATGGCTACACCTTC. This translates into CASSPSTGFGYGYTF. The whole variable domain, remainder taken from reference TRBV19 and TRBJ1-2, is DGGITQSPKYLFRKEGQNVTLSCEQNLNHDAMYWYRQDPGQGLRLIYYSQIVNDFQKGDIAEGYSVSREKKESFPLTVTSAQKNPTAFYLCASSPSTGFGYGYTFGSGTRLTVV.

This clone has only a few counts. The chain combines TRBV5-6 with TRBJ1-6, with 9 bases lining up with TRBD1. Trimming at V came to 1 base and at J to 4 bases, leaving 12 bases not matched to a gene. Germline CDR1 and CDR2: SGHDT and YYEEEE. The CDR3 consists of 19 residues. The CDR3 is CASSLIPAPGQGYNSPLHF. DNA for the CDR3: TGTGCCAGCAGCTTGATTCCCGCCCCGGGACAGGGATATAATTCACCCCTCCACTTT.

The rearrangement uses TRBV7-2 and TRBJ1-1; no clear D. This CDR3 comprises 14 residues. Per germline, CDR1 SGHTA and CDR2 FQGNSA. V was trimmed by 2 bases and J by 7 bases, leaving 14 bases between them. The CDR3 DNA is TGTGCCAGCAGCTTACTACAGACTAGAGTTGAAGCTTTCTTT. It is translated as CASSLLQTRVEAFF.

This chain uses TRBV3-1 (or the pseudogene TRBV3-2) with TRBJ1-1, with 9 bases identical to TRBD1. This CDR3 contains 16 residues. Per germline, CDR1 LGHDT and CDR2 YNNKEL (reference sequence). Trimming cost V 2 bases and J 6 bases; bases outside gene matches: 10. In DNA form, the CDR3 reads TGTGCCAGCAGCCAACGGACAGGGGTGGGAAATGCTGAAGCTTTCTTT. It translates to CASSQRTGVGNAEAFF.

As regards this clone: A read error may produce the germline difference seen at one junction end. The chain carries TRBV7-2 and TRBJ1-2; 7 bases are shared with TRBD1. The CDR3 contains 12 residues. The germline V gene encodes CDR1 SGHTA and CDR2 FQGNSA. CDR3 in DNA: TGTGCCAGCAGCCCCCAGACAGGGACGCCCTTCTTC. Its protein is CASSPQTGTPFF.

The chain carries TRBV2 and TRBJ1-3; D gene uncertain. Trimming shortened V by 5 bases and J by 2 bases, and 7 bases separated the two germline ends. Germline-derived CDR1 and CDR2 are SNHLY and FYNNEI. This CDR3 spans 13 amino acids. The DNA of the CDR3 is TGTGCCAGCAGTTTTTCTGCTGGAAACACCATATATTTT. Protein product: CASSFSAGNTIYF.

J is TRBJ2-3 and V is TRBV5-1; 10 bases line up with TRBD2. Trimming cost V 1 base and J 3 bases; bases outside gene matches: 14. Germline CDR1 and CDR2: SGHRS and YFSETQ. The CDR3 length is 19 residues. The CDR3 nucleotides are TGCGCCAGCAGCTTGTTCGGACGCATGAGCGGGAGGGGGACAGATACGCAGTATTTT. It encodes CASSLFGRMSGRGTDTQYF.

The CDR3 sequence: CASSLAAQGADIQYF. CDR3 nucleotide sequence: TGTGCCAGCAGCTTAGCGGCACAGGGGGCTGACATTCAGTACTTC. The rearrangement joins TRBV7-2 to TRBJ2-4; 9 bases agree with TRBD1. Germline loops: CDR1 SGHTA, CDR2 FQGNSA. The CDR3 runs 15 residues. V lost 0 bases, J lost 8 bases, and 5 bases stayed unmatched. The variable domain in full, completed from reference TRBV7-2 and TRBJ2-4, reads GAGVSQSPSNKVTEKGKDVELRCDPISGHTALYWYRQSLGQGLEFLIYFQGNSAPDKSGLPSDRFSAERTGGSVSTLTIQRTQQEDSAVYLCASSLAAQGADIQYFGAGTRLSVL.

The chain combines TRBV6-5 with TRBJ1-1, with no clear D. V gave up 5 bases and J gave up 6 bases, with 13 bases separating them. Germline-derived CDR1 and CDR2 are MNHEY and SVGAGI. CDR3 size: 13 residues. CDR3 loop: CASSHLEGAEAFF. CDR3 DNA: TGTGCCAGCAGTCACCTGGAGGGTGCTGAAGCTTTCTTT.

The rearrangement joins TRBV7-2 to TRBJ2-5; 8 nucleotides match TRBD2. Unmatched junction bases numbered 9, after V lost 6 bases and J lost 0 bases. Germline lookup yields CDR1 SGHTA and CDR2 FQGNSA. This CDR3 spans 16 amino acids. The CDR3 coding sequence is TGTGCCAGCAGTCAGAGCGGGGGCGGGTACCAAGAGACCCAGTACTTC. Translation: CASSQSGGGYQETQYF.